Shown below are 17 T cell receptor beta chains from a single sample sequenced in a study of response to subunit inactivated influenza vaccine. Using its own MiXCR run on the RT-PCR reads, TCRdb lists one record per CDR3 protein. The sample records around 760,000 distinct CDR3 sequences, approximately 15% being singletons. This specimen was PBMCs from blood, taken roughly 15 days before vaccination. Receptors originate from a man aged 50-59 years who received an inactivated influenza vaccine.

V gene TRBV21-1 combines with J gene TRBJ2-1. TRBV21-1 is noted as a pseudogene. This CDR3 has 16 amino acids. The DNA for the CDR3 is TGTGCCAGCAGCAAAGTGAGCCAGCGACTCTACAATGAGCAGTTCTTC. Translated, it gives CASSKVSQRLYNEQFF.

This clonotype was seen more than once but under ten times. The rearrangement uses TRBV12-3 or TRBV12-4 and TRBJ1-5; D gene unclear. This CDR3 is built from 14 residues. V shed 7 bases and J shed 3 bases, with 13 bases lying between them. CDR3 in amino acids: CASKRGRNNQPQHF. The CDR3 coding sequence is TGTGCCAGCAAAAGAGGCAGGAACAATCAGCCCCAGCATTTT.

There are a few counts of this clonotype. The chain has TRBV3-1 and TRBJ2-3; TRBD2 matches 8 bases. Looked up from germline, CDR1 is LGHDT and CDR2 is YNNKEL (reference sequence). The length of the CDR3 is 16 residues. The V and J ends lost 4 bases and 0 bases, in that order; junction bases with no gene match: 6. In DNA form, the CDR3 reads TGTGCCAGCAGCCTCCGACTAGCGACTAGCACAGATACGCAGTATTTT. Its translation is CASSLRLATSTDTQYF.

The chain couples TRBV28 to TRBJ2-3; perhaps TRBD2 as D (7 bases). The CDR3 length is 16 residues. Trimming took 1 base from V and 2 from J, leaving 13 bases between them. Germline V gene sequence: CDR1 MDHEN, CDR2 SYDVKM. The CDR3 reads CASSLFAGADTDTQYF. As DNA, the CDR3 is TGTGCCAGCAGTTTATTTGCGGGGGCCGACACAGATACGCAGTATTTT. The full variable domain, in which reference TRBV28 and TRBJ2-3 provide the parts outside the CDR3, is DVKVTQSSRYLVKRTGEKVFLECVQDMDHENMFWYRQDPGLGLRLIYFSYDVKMKEKGDIPEGYSVSREKKERFSLILESASTNQTSMYLCASSLFAGADTDTQYFGPGTRLTVL.

This clonotype came up a few times. The gene calls are TRBV6-2 or TRBV6-3 and TRBJ2-2, with TRBD2 matching over 9 bases. V lost 2 bases to trimming and J lost 3 bases; unmatched junction nucleotides: 7. The CDR3 spans 17 residues. Per germline, CDR1 MNHEY and CDR2 SVGEGT. The CDR3 loop is CASSYPQGLAYTGELFF. The CDR3, as DNA: TGTGCCAGCAGTTACCCCCAAGGACTAGCGTACACCGGGGAGCTGTTTTTT.

This clonotype was seen a few times. The chain links TRBV20-1 to TRBJ2-5; no definite D call. Trimming pared 3 bases from V and 3 bases from J, leaving 8 bases between. The CDR3 has 12 residues. Germline V CDR1 and CDR2: DFQATT, SNEGSKA (reference sequence). CDR3 DNA sequence: TGCAGTGCTAGCCCTCCGGAAGAGACCCAGTACTTC. Translation gives CSASPPEETQYF.

This clonotype was recorded a few times. The V and J genes are TRBV10-3 and TRBJ2-7, with D unclear. There are 13 residues in the CDR3. V lost 3 bases to trimming and J lost 2 bases, with 8 bases between them. Germline V CDR1 and CDR2: ENHRY, SYGVKD. In DNA, the CDR3 is TGTGCCATCAGTGATCAGACCCCCTACGAGCAGTACTTC. As protein: CAISDQTPYEQYF.

A word on this clonotype: One junction end does not reproduce the germline sequence, and a read error may be involved. V usage is TRBV7-7 and J usage is TRBJ2-2; D might be TRBD2 (5 bases). The V gene's germline CDR1 is SSHAT and CDR2 FNYEAQ (reference sequence). The CDR3 is made up of 16 amino acids. The CDR3: CASSPRASPGTGELFF. DNA of the CDR3: TGTGCTAGCAGCCCGAGGGCCTCCCCGGGGACCGGGGAGCTGTTTTTT.

The rearrangement joins TRBV3-1 to TRBJ2-1; TRBD2 aligns across 11 bases. Trimming took 1 base from V and 5 from J; bases not matched to a gene: 4. The CDR3 totals 16 residues. In germline, CDR1 is LGHDT, CDR2 YNNKEL (reference sequence). Here the CDR3 reads CASSQGLAGGHNEQFF. CDR3 coding DNA: TGTGCCAGCAGCCAAGGCCTAGCGGGGGGACACAATGAGCAGTTCTTC.

V gene TRBV6-1 combines with J gene TRBJ2-3, with 7 nucleotides matching TRBD2. The junction had 9 bases not matched to a gene; V was cut back by 6 bases and J by 0 bases. There are 16 residues in the CDR3. Germline-derived CDR1 and CDR2 are MNHNS and SASEGT. The CDR3, as DNA: TGTGCCAGCAGCCGCGGGACTAAACCTAGCACAGATACGCAGTATTTT. It encodes CASSRGTKPSTDTQYF.

The chain uses TRBV10-2 and TRBJ2-3; 12 bases map to TRBD1. After removal of 3 bases from V and 2 bases from J, the junction contained 15 bases not matched to a gene. The germline V gene encodes CDR1 WSHSY and CDR2 SAAADI. The CDR3 is made up of 20 amino acids. The CDR3 spells CASSDTGQGAIVGATDTQYF. Written as DNA, the CDR3 is TGCGCCAGCAGTGATACGGGACAGGGGGCGATTGTGGGGGCCACAGATACGCAGTATTTT.

In this sample, this clonotype turned up a few times. The chain combines TRBV19 with TRBJ2-2; TRBD2 agrees at 8 bases. Germline trimming cut 5 bases from V and 5 bases from J; bases unmatched to any gene: 10. Germline CDR1 is LNHDA and CDR2 is SQIVND (reference sequence). The CDR3 totals 16 residues. The CDR3 sequence is CASSVAGTRRTGELFF. As DNA, the CDR3 is TGTGCCAGTAGTGTAGCGGGGACAAGACGGACCGGGGAGCTGTTTTTT. The variable domain in full, with the rest retrieved from reference TRBV19 and TRBJ2-2, is DGGITQSPKYLFRKEGQNVTLSCEQNLNHDAMYWYRQDPGQGLRLIYYSQIVNDFQKGDIAEGYSVSREKKESFPLTVTSAQKNPTAFYLCASSVAGTRRTGELFFGEGSRLTVL.

CDR3 sequence (DNA): TGTGCCAGCTCACCAGGTCAAGGGAGTGAGCAGTTCTTC. It specifies CASSPGQGSEQFF. The chain joins TRBV18 to TRBJ2-1; tentative D call: TRBD2 (5 bases). V was pared by 2 bases and J by 9 bases, with 11 bases between. This CDR3 region has 13 residues. Germline lookup yields CDR1 KGHSH and CDR2 LQKENI.

This clonotype was seen a handful of times. V is TRBV7-3 and J is TRBJ2-1; TRBD2 matches at 10 bases. The CDR3 has 16 residues. V lost 0 bases to trimming and J lost 8 bases; unmatched junction nucleotides: 7. Germline lookup yields CDR1 SGHTA and CDR2 FQGTGA. DNA of the CDR3: TGTGCCAGCAGCTTAACTCCTAGCGGGAGTTTCTATGAGCAGTTCTTC. Protein: CASSLTPSGSFYEQFF. The entire variable domain, with the rest obtained from reference TRBV7-3 and TRBJ2-1, is as follows: GAGVSQTPSNKVTEKGKYVELRCDPISGHTALYWYRQSLGQGPEFLIYFQGTGAADDSGLPNDRFFAVRPEGSVSTLKIQRTERGDSAVYLCASSLTPSGSFYEQFFGPGTRLTVL.

This chain links TRBV24-1 with TRBJ2-7, with D unclear. This CDR3 comprises 12 residues. Trimming took off 3 bases at V and 7 bases at J, with 9 bases between the two ends. The germline V gene encodes CDR1 KGHDR and CDR2 SFDVKD. In DNA form, the CDR3 reads TGTGCCACCAGTGATGCCGAGAGGGAGCAGTACTTC. Protein product: CATSDAEREQYF.

This clonotype was observed a few times. The chain has TRBV6-2 or TRBV6-3 and TRBJ2-7, with a tentative D call TRBD1 (5 bases). CDR1 is MNHEY, CDR2 SVGEGT, per germline. The CDR3 is made up of 12 amino acids. The V end was cut by 8 bases, the J end by 5 bases, with 13 bases between. CDR3: CASRLGVHEQYF. The DNA of the CDR3 is TGTGCCAGCCGATTAGGGGTCCACGAGCAGTACTTC.

This clonotype has just a few counts. The chain uses TRBV6-1 and TRBJ2-7, with D tentatively TRBD1 (5 bases). The germline gives CDR1 MNHNS, CDR2 SASEGT. The CDR3 has 16 residues. The ends were cut back, 7 bases at V and 2 bases at J, with 21 bases in the middle. CDR3 sequence reads: CASTPLGRAIPYEQYF. CDR3 DNA sequence: TGTGCCAGCACCCCCCTGGGCAGGGCGATTCCCTACGAGCAGTACTTC.